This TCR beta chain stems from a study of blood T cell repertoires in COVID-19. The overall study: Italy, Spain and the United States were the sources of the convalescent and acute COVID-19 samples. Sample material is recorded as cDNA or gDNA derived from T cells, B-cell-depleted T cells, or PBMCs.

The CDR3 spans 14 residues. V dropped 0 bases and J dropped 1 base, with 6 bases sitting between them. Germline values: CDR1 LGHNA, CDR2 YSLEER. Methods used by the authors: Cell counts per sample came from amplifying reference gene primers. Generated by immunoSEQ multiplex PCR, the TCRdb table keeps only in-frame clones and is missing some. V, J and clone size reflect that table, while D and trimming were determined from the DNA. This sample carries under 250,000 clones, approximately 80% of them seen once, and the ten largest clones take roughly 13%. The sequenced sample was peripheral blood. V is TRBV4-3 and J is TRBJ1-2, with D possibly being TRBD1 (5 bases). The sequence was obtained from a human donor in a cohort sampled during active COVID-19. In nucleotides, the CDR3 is TGCGCCAGCAGCCAAGAGACAGATAACTATGGCTACACCTTC. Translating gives CASSQETDNYGYTF.